These T cell receptor beta chains were read from a single sample in a study of PD-1 blockade in classical Hodgkin lymphoma. TCRdb keeps only in-frame clones here, not all; method: immunoSEQ multiplex PCR. The sample holds fewer than 20,000 clones, over 70% seen once. This material consisted of peripheral blood mononuclear cells (PBMCs), taken before the second cycle of nivolumab. The receptors were sampled from a human donor with classical Hodgkin lymphoma. Both conserved end residues are trimmed from each CDR3. A D gene is named only where the DNA matches it firmly.

V gene: TRBV6-5
J gene: TRBJ2-7
D gene: -
CDR3 protein: ASSFGLSEDEQY

V gene: TRBV2
J gene: TRBJ2-7
D gene: TRBD2
CDR3 protein: ASRDTSAPSYEQY

V gene: TRBV6-5
J gene: TRBJ2-2
D gene: -
CDR3 protein: ASLTLVKGGELF

V gene: TRBV5-1
J gene: TRBJ2-2
D gene: TRBD1
CDR3 protein: ASSLWQGVTGELF

V gene: TRBV2
J gene: TRBJ2-3
D gene: -
CDR3 protein: ASTLQQIPDTQY

V gene: TRBV7-9
J gene: TRBJ1-1
D gene: TRBD1
CDR3 protein: ASSTQDRVNTEAF

V gene: TRBV30
J gene: TRBJ1-2
D gene: -
CDR3 protein: ACPGYYGYT

V gene: TRBV28
J gene: TRBJ1-2
D gene: -
CDR3 protein: ATWTDYGYT

V gene: TRBV6-1
J gene: TRBJ2-3
D gene: -
CDR3 protein: ASSELTDTQY

V gene: TRBV19
J gene: TRBJ1-1
D gene: -
CDR3 protein: ASSIPTEAF

V gene: TRBV6-1
J gene: TRBJ2-5
D gene: -
CDR3 protein: ASSEGRRQGRETQY

V gene: TRBV28
J gene: TRBJ2-7
D gene: -
CDR3 protein: ASSLSRVFAYEQY

V gene: TRBV27
J gene: TRBJ1-3
D gene: -
CDR3 protein: ASSPVRADPGNTIY

V gene: TRBV15
J gene: TRBJ2-5
D gene: -
CDR3 protein: ATSRDGRETQY

V gene: TRBV20-1
J gene: TRBJ1-4
D gene: -
CDR3 protein: SVGNNEKLF

V gene: TRBV6-1
J gene: TRBJ1-6
D gene: TRBD1
CDR3 protein: ASSVTDRGNSPLH

V gene: TRBV5-6
J gene: TRBJ2-1
D gene: -
CDR3 protein: ASSRDYLSSYNEQF

V gene: TRBV11-2
J gene: TRBJ1-5
D gene: -
CDR3 protein: ASSWGSGAQH

V gene: TRBV6-5
J gene: TRBJ2-1
D gene: TRBD2
CDR3 protein: ASSYLAGGGEQF

V gene: TRBV7-2
J gene: TRBJ2-2
D gene: -
CDR3 protein: ASSHRRTGELF

V gene: TRBV19
J gene: TRBJ2-2
D gene: TRBD1
CDR3 protein: ASRYRGRAGELF

V gene: TRBV7-9
J gene: TRBJ2-2
D gene: -
CDR3 protein: ASSRGTLRNTGELF

V gene: TRBV2
J gene: TRBJ1-5
D gene: -
CDR3 protein: ASSGSEVEEVYSNQPQH

V gene: TRBV5-1
J gene: TRBJ1-4
D gene: TRBD1
CDR3 protein: ASSVTGDNEKLF

V gene: TRBV7-3
J gene: TRBJ2-3
D gene: -
CDR3 protein: ASSPRYSADTQY

V gene: TRBV12-5
J gene: TRBJ2-2
D gene: TRBD2
CDR3 protein: ASGLGSGSNTGELF

V gene: TRBV10-3
J gene: TRBJ2-5
D gene: -
CDR3 protein: AISDEAQETQY

V gene: TRBV28
J gene: TRBJ1-2
D gene: TRBD1
CDR3 protein: ASSLLVGRGDLFYGYT

V gene: TRBV5-1
J gene: TRBJ2-2
D gene: -
CDR3 protein: ASSMGVGAANTGELF

V gene: TRBV29-1
J gene: TRBJ1-2
D gene: -
CDR3 protein: SVGMGRGGYT

V gene: TRBV9
J gene: TRBJ1-2
D gene: -
CDR3 protein: ASSVERNYGYT

V gene: TRBV10-3
J gene: TRBJ1-1
D gene: TRBD1
CDR3 protein: AIGAGTANTEAF

V gene: TRBV19
J gene: TRBJ1-5
D gene: -
CDR3 protein: ASSINILSNQPQH

V gene: TRBV7-6
J gene: TRBJ2-1
D gene: TRBD1
CDR3 protein: ASSLQLAQGAPPYIYNEQF

V gene: TRBV7-9
J gene: TRBJ2-6
D gene: -
CDR3 protein: ASTTGRSGANVLT

V gene: TRBV19
J gene: TRBJ2-7
D gene: -
CDR3 protein: ASSIDRGPPFYYEQY

V gene: TRBV19
J gene: TRBJ2-2
D gene: -
CDR3 protein: ASSIVNRDTGELF

V gene: TRBV5-1
J gene: TRBJ2-3
D gene: TRBD2
CDR3 protein: ASSLGTSGRADTQY

V gene: TRBV7-9
J gene: TRBJ1-1
D gene: -
CDR3 protein: ASSSRNRENTEAF

V gene: TRBV29-1
J gene: TRBJ2-5
D gene: -
CDR3 protein: SVSGLETQY

V gene: TRBV10-1
J gene: TRBJ2-7
D gene: -
CDR3 protein: ASSERWSYEQY

V gene: TRBV25-1
J gene: TRBJ1-6
D gene: -
CDR3 protein: ASSGTGYNSPLH

V gene: TRBV30
J gene: TRBJ1-5
D gene: TRBD1
CDR3 protein: AWGLGGYSNQPQH

V gene: TRBV11-1
J gene: TRBJ2-7
D gene: -
CDR3 protein: ASSFGTSTYEQY

V gene: TRBV5-6
J gene: TRBJ1-1
D gene: -
CDR3 protein: ASSLGGNTEAF

V gene: TRBV7-9
J gene: TRBJ1-3
D gene: -
CDR3 protein: ASSLSPSSGNTIY

V gene: TRBV29-1
J gene: TRBJ1-1
D gene: -
CDR3 protein: SVEDWATEAF

V gene: TRBV6-5
J gene: TRBJ2-7
D gene: -
CDR3 protein: ASSYSDSSYEQY

V gene: TRBV29-1
J gene: TRBJ2-2
D gene: -
CDR3 protein: SALEAQNTGELF

V gene: TRBV27
J gene: TRBJ2-5
D gene: -
CDR3 protein: ASSFIQDSGWETQY

V gene: TRBV6-1
J gene: TRBJ1-5
D gene: -
CDR3 protein: ASRTVNQPQH

V gene: TRBV30
J gene: TRBJ1-5
D gene: -
CDR3 protein: AWSWGPNQPQH

V gene: TRBV28
J gene: TRBJ2-5
D gene: TRBD2
CDR3 protein: ASSAGGNPQETQY

V gene: TRBV7-9
J gene: TRBJ2-5
D gene: -
CDR3 protein: ASSLGGLVETQY

V gene: TRBV7-9
J gene: TRBJ2-3
D gene: -
CDR3 protein: ASSYTDTQY

V gene: TRBV6-6
J gene: TRBJ1-4
D gene: -
CDR3 protein: ASGQGSFNEKLF

V gene: TRBV25-1
J gene: TRBJ2-1
D gene: -
CDR3 protein: ASSGTESGNEQF

V gene: TRBV6-1
J gene: TRBJ1-5
D gene: -
CDR3 protein: ASSESGLNQPQH

V gene: TRBV7-9
J gene: TRBJ2-7
D gene: TRBD1
CDR3 protein: ASRYRGEEQY